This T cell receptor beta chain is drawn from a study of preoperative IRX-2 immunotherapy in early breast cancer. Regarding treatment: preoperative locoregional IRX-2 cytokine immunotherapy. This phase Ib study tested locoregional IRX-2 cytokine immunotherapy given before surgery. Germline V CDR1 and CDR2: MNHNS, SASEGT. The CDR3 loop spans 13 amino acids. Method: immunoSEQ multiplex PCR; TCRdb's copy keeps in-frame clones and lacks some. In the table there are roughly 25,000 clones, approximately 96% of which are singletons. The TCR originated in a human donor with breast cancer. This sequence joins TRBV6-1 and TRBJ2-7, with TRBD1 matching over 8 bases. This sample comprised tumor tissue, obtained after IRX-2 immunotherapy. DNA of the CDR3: TGTGCGCTCGGGGACAGGAGCGCCTACGAGCAGTACTTC. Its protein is CALGDRSAYEQYF.